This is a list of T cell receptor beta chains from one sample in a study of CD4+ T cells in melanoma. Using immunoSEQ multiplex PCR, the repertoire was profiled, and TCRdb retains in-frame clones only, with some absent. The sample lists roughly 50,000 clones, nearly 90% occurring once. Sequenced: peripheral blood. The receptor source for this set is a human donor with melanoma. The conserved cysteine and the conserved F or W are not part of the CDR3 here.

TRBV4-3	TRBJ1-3	ASSQDAQAKRNTIY
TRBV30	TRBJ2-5	AWSPGRGGLETQY
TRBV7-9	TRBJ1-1	ASSRELDTEAF
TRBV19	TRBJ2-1	ASSIMGADNEQF
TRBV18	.	ASSRGTGTSYEQY
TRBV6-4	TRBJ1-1	ASSEALNTEAF
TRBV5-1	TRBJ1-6	ASSLGGTGYNSPLH
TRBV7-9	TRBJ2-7	ASSPTTGGYYEQY
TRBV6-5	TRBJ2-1	VSAPEGGYNEQF
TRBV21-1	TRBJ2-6	ASSKRPKGQSPGANVLT
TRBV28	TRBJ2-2	ASSPLDRGSTGELF
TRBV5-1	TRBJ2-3	ASSQGTRGQY
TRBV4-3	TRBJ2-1	ASSKTGVYNEQF
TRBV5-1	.	ASSPGTAYEQY
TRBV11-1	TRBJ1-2	ASSPNTGYNGYGYT
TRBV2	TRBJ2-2	ASRGNTGELF
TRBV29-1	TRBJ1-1	SVARTGNTEAF
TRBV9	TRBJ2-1	ASSVSSGGASEQF
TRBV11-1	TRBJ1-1	ASSSGTGGSTEAF
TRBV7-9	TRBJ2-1	ASSSGGANEQF
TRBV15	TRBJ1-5	ATSSRDSNQPQH
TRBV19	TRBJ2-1	ASSIGSSEQF
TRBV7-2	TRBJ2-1	ASSLSGLAGGGERGEQF
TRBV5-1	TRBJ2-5	ASSLAGATQETQY
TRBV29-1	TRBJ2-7	SVEDRAKGYEQY
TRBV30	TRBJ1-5	AWSLGQGSQPQH
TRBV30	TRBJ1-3	AGAGAESGNTIY
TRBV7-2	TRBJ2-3	ASSVKGEWYTDTQY
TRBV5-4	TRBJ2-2	ASSPPEGAGGELF
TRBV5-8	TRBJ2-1	ASSLASGFRDEQF
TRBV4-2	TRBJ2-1	ASSQGAGQAYNEQF